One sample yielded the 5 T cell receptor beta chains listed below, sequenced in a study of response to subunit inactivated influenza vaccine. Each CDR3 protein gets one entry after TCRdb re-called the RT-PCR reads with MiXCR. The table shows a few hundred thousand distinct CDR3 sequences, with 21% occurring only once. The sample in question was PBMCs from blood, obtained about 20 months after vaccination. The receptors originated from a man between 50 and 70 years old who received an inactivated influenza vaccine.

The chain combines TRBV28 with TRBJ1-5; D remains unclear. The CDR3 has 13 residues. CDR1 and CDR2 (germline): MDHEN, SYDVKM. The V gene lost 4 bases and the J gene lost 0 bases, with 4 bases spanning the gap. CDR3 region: CASSSYSNQPQHF. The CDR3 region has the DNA TGTGCCAGCAGTTCATATAGCAATCAGCCCCAGCATTTT.

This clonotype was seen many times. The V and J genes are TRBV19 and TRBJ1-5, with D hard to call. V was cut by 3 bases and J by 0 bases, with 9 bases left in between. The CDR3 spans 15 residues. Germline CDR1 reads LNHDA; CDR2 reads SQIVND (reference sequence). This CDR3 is CASSMRRNSNQPQHF. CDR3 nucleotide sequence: TGTGCCAGTAGTATGCGAAGGAATAGCAATCAGCCCCAGCATTTT.

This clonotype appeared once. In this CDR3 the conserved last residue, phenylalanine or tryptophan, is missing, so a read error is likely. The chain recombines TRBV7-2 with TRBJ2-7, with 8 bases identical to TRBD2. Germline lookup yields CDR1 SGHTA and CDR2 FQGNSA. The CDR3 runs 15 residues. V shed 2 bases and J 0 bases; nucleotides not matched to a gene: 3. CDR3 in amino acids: CASSLRRGASYEQYS. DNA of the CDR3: TGTGCCAGCAGCTTAAGGCGGGGGGCCTCCTACGAGCAGTACTCC.

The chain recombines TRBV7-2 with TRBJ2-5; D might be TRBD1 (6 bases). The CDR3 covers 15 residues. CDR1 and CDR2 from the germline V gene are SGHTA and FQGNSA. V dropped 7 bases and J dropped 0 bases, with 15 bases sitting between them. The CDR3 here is CASTQDSLYQETQYF. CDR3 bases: TGTGCCAGCACCCAGGACAGCCTATACCAAGAGACCCAGTACTTC.

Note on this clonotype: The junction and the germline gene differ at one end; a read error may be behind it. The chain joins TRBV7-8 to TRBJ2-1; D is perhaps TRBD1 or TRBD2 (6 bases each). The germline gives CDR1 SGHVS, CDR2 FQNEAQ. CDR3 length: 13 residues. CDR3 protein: CAGSQTIRGPSVF. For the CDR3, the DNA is TGTGCCGGCAGCCAGACTATTCGGGGGCCTTCAGTCTTC.